The source of this T cell receptor beta chain is a study of graft-versus-host responses after intestinal transplantation. Across the whole study: Following induction with anti-thymocyte globulin, all recipients were given tacrolimus and steroids for around three years.

Of note for this clone: Its antigen remains unknown.

Sequencing used immunoSEQ multiplex PCR; TCRdb keeps in-frame clones, though not all of them. The table lists some 120,000 clones, about nine tenths of them singletons, with more than 0.15% in the top ten. Per germline, CDR1 SQVTM and CDR2 ANQGSEA. The junction had 6 bases not matched to a gene; V was cut back by 1 base and J by 5 bases. The CDR3 has 15 residues. Broader study findings: Researchers found GvH clones in recipient marrow, and some showed up first in ileum or blood.

V and J are TRBV29-1 and TRBJ2-2, with TRBD1 matching 8 bases. The TCR comes from a human donor who received an intestinal transplant. Sequencing was performed on unstimulated CD4+ T cells sorted from spleen or lymph node cells, taken before intestinal transplant. The CDR3 region has the DNA TGCAGCGTTGAAGTCCAGGGGGCGAGGACCGGGGAGCTGTTTTTT. It is translated as CSVEVQGARTGELFF.